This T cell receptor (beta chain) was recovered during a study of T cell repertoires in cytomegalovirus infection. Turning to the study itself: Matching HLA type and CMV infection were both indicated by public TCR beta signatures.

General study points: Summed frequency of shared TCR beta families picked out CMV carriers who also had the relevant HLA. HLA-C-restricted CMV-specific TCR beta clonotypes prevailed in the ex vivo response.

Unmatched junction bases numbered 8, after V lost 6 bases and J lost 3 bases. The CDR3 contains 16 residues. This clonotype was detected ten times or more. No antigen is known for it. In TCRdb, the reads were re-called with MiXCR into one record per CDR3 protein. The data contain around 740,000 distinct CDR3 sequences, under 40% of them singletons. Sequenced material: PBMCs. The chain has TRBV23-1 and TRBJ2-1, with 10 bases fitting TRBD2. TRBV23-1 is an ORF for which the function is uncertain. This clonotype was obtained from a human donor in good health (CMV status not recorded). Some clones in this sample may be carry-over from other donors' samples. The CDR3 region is CASSHPPSGSYNEQFF. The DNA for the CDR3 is TGCGCCAGCAGCCATCCTCCTAGCGGGAGCTACAATGAGCAGTTCTTC.